What follows is one T cell receptor (beta chain) and its context. Its antigen is still unknown. No qualities accompany the bases; no much larger clone lies one base away. This sample is part of a study of blood T cell repertoires in COVID-19 (dated by TCRdb to 2018 to 2021). About the full investigation: Samples covering the acute and convalescent phases of COVID-19 were provided by collaborators in the United States, Italy and Spain. The material from the prospective study consisted of cDNA or gDNA derived from T cells, B-cell-depleted T cells, or PBMCs. The repertoires were made available in a free public database intended to serve as a resource for research on the immune response to SARS-CoV-2. The dataset comprised deeply sampled blood TCRbeta repertoires from subjects exposed to, actively infected with, or recovered from COVID-19. Where available, HLA class I and class II types were obtained from metadata supplied by the sample provider rather than from assay-based typing. Samples came from the ongoing ImmuneRACE study (first 160 participants) plus 1,254 subjects from 6 global collaborators. Sample metadata almost always included a de-identified subject ID, COVID-19 status, age in years and sex.

Overall study results and their limits: The quantity of clinical and demographic metadata differed by source and by participant and was supplied without curation.

TCRbeta CDR3 regions were amplified from genomic DNA by means of the immunoSEQ Assay, a bias-controlled multiplex PCR. The original methods were these. The number of nucleated cells in each sample was estimated from the amplification of reference gene primers within the assay. Sequence reads were collapsed and filtered to measure the absolute abundance of every unique TCRbeta CDR3 rearrangement. Productive Simpson clonality was computed per sample as the square root of Simpson's diversity index over productive rearrangements. The table comes from immuneACCESS by way of TCRdb, which keeps in-frame sequences with V and J called. Part of the clones is missing from these tables; in studies checked, under half for an unresolved V gene and the rest for unknown reasons. That table furnishes V, J and clone size, whereas the DNA furnished D and trimming. Counted in this sample were over 450,000 clones; approximately 88% of them appeared once. The ten largest make up roughly 7.3% of the sample.

A distance of 11 bases separates the germline ends of V and J, which lose 5 bases and 0 bases respectively. The CDR1 and CDR2 encoded by the germline V gene are SGHTA and FQGNSA. Taken from cysteine to phenylalanine, the CDR3 has 14 residues. Only the CDR3 DNA stays, 42 bases, in frame from base 1. One collaborating source in Seattle enrolled patients during active infection and followed them longitudinally through the course of disease. The collaborating institutions used their own protocols to collect whole blood in K2EDTA tubes. For TCRbeta analysis, collaborators shipped samples in one of three forms: frozen whole blood, isolated PBMCs, or DNA extracted from either of those sample types.

The sequenced sample consisted of peripheral blood. The receptor was isolated from a woman between 45 and 60 years old with COVID-19, enrolled during active disease. The sequence joins TRBV7-2 to TRBJ2-7; the D gene identity is not certain. The nucleotide sequence reads TGTGCCAGCAGCCTTAGCTTCTCCTCCTACGAGCAGTACTTC. This is translated as CASSLSFSSYEQYF.